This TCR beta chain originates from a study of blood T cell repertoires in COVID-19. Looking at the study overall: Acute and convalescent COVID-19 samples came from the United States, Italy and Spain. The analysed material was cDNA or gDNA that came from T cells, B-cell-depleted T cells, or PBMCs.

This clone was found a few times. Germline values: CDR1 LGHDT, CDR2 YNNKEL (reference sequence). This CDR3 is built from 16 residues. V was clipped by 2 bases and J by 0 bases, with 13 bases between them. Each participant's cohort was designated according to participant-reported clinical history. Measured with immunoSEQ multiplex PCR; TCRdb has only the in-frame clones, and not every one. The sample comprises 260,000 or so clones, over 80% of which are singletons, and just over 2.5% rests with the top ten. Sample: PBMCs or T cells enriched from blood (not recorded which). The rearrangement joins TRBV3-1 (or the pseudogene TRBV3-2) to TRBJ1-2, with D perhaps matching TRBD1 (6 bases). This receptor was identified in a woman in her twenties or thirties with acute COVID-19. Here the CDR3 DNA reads TGTGCCAGCAGCCAATTCCGACAGGCCCCTAACTATGGCTACACCTTC. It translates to CASSQFRQAPNYGYTF.